The 20 T cell receptor beta chains below come from one sample, sequenced in a study of blood T cell repertoires in COVID-19. Data came from immunoSEQ multiplex PCR; TCRdb stores just in-frame clones and leaves some out. The sample contains roughly 250,000 clones, approximately 80% of which appear only once. Sequences were obtained from peripheral blood. Every receptor here comes from a woman of 80 years or more with acute or convalescent COVID-19.

The chain recombines TRBV10-2 with TRBJ2-5, with a possible D match to TRBD2 (6 bases). Trimming left V 3 bases short and J 5 bases short, with 16 bases between. Germline V CDR1 and CDR2: WSHSY, SAAADI. The CDR3 is 15 amino acids. The CDR3 here is CASSEWAGIGETQYF. For the CDR3, the DNA is TGCGCCAGCAGTGAATGGGCGGGGATAGGGGAGACCCAGTACTTC.

The table lists this clone with a few counts. V usage is TRBV24-1 and J usage is TRBJ1-1; possibly TRBD1 for D (6 bases). From germline, CDR1 is KGHDR and CDR2 SFDVKD. This CDR3 comprises 12 residues. Trimming removed 3 bases from V and 10 bases from J, with 11 bases in between. The CDR3 nucleotides are TGTGCCACCAGTGATGGGGGCGTGAGAGCTTTCTTT. Encoded protein: CATSDGGVRAFF.

The chain employs TRBV5-1 and TRBJ2-1, with 15 bases that match TRBD2. This CDR3 has 17 amino acids. V trimming: 4 bases; J trimming: 8 bases; junction bases outside the gene matches: 10. CDR1 and CDR2 (germline): SGHRS, YFSETQ. This CDR3 reads CASSPGGTSGGYDEQFF. The CDR3 DNA reads as TGCGCCAGCAGCCCCGGCGGGACTAGCGGGGGGTACGATGAGCAGTTCTTC.

This clone was observed once. The genes are TRBV28 and TRBJ1-3; D might be TRBD1 (5 bases). V was cut by 6 bases and J by 3 bases, with 12 bases left in between. The germline V gene has CDR1 MDHEN and CDR2 SYDVKM. The CDR3 length is 14 residues. Written as DNA, the CDR3 is TGTGCCAGCAGCCGCCAGGGTGTTGGAAACACCATATATTTT. Translation gives CASSRQGVGNTIYF.

This sequence joins TRBV5-8 and TRBJ2-3; tentatively, D is TRBD2 (5 bases). V was trimmed by 1 base and J by 2 bases, leaving 14 bases between them. The CDR3 is made up of 16 amino acids. The germline CDR1 and CDR2 sequences are SGHTS and YDEGEE. The CDR3 DNA reads as TGTGCCAGCAGCTTGAATCCGGGAAAGGCCACAGATACGCAGTATTTT. Translation: CASSLNPGKATDTQYF. Based on the CDR3 plus reference TRBV5-8 and TRBJ2-3, the full variable domain is EAGVTQSPTHLIKTRGQQATLRCSPISGHTSVYWYQQALGLGLQFLLWYDEGEERNRGNFPPRFSGRQFPNYSSELNVNALELEDSALYLCASSLNPGKATDTQYFGPGTRLTVL.

The chain is built from TRBV18 and TRBJ1-3; 10 nucleotides agree with TRBD1. Unmatched junction bases numbered 3, after V lost 4 bases and J lost 3 bases. Germline CDR1 is KGHSH and CDR2 is LQKENI. This CDR3 is built from 15 residues. The CDR3 here is CASSLDRGSGNTIYF. The CDR3 DNA follows: TGTGCCAGCTCACTGGACAGGGGGAGTGGAAACACCATATATTTT.

The chain joins TRBV18 to TRBJ2-7, with 11 bases lining up with TRBD2. The germline V gene has CDR1 KGHSH and CDR2 LQKENI. V shed 5 bases and J 6 bases; nucleotides not matched to a gene: 6. The CDR3 length is 14 residues. Written as DNA, the CDR3 is TGTGCCAGCTCAGATAGCGGGGGGGCCTCCGAGCAGTACTTC. Encoded protein: CASSDSGGASEQYF. The full variable domain, rest sourced from reference TRBV18 and TRBJ2-7, is NAGVMQNPRHLVRRRGQEARLRCSPMKGHSHVYWYRQLPEEGLKFMVYLQKENIIDESGMPKERFSAEFPKEGPSILRIQQVVRGDSAAYFCASSDSGGASEQYFGPGTRLTVT.

The V call is TRBV12-3 or TRBV12-4, the J call TRBJ1-1, with 7 bases aligning to TRBD1. The CDR3 is made up of 12 amino acids. V gave up 11 bases and J gave up 1 base; unmatched junction bases: 4. CDR3 in amino acids: CASGTANTEAFF. The CDR3 DNA sequence: TGTGCCTCCGGGACAGCGAACACTGAAGCTTTCTTT.

The count of this clone is one. V gene TRBV28 combines with J gene TRBJ2-1; D is uncertain. The ends were cut back, 7 bases at V and 8 bases at J, with 15 bases in the middle. The germline gives CDR1 MDHEN, CDR2 SYDVKM. This CDR3 has 13 residues. In DNA, the CDR3 is TGTGCCAGCAAGAGGCTAGAGTTCGATGAGCAGTTCTTC. Residues: CASKRLEFDEQFF.

The chain carries TRBV6-5 and TRBJ1-5, with TRBD1 as a possible D gene (5 bases). The V gene lost 0 bases and the J gene lost 3 bases, with 9 bases spanning the gap. Germline V gene lookup returns CDR1 MNHEY and CDR2 SVGAGI. CDR3 length: 15 amino acids. This CDR3 reads CASSYSGGDNQPQHF. CDR3 DNA: TGTGCCAGCAGTTACTCGGGGGGGGACAATCAGCCCCAGCATTTT.

This sequence joins TRBV5-1 and TRBJ2-6; TRBD1 agrees at 11 bases. CDR1 is SGHRS and CDR2 is YFSETQ in the germline V gene. The CDR3 length is 17 residues. V dropped 4 bases and J dropped 2; count of bases not matched to a gene: 5. The CDR3 DNA reads as TGCGCCAGCAGCCGGACAGGGGGCTTCACTGGGGCCAACGTCCTGACTTTC. Translated: CASSRTGGFTGANVLTF.

This sequence joins TRBV7-9 and TRBJ1-2; TRBD1 matches at 11 bases. Trimming took 1 base from V and 6 from J; bases not matched to a gene: 7. Germline loops: CDR1 SEHNR, CDR2 FQNEAQ (reference sequence). The CDR3 is made up of 16 amino acids. CDR3 DNA: TGTGCCAGCAGCTTAGGTGGACAGGGGGCAGCGGATGGCTACACCTTC. Translation gives CASSLGGQGAADGYTF.

The V and J genes are TRBV12-3 or TRBV12-4 and TRBJ1-1; D unclear. The CDR3 is made up of 13 amino acids. V dropped 5 bases and J dropped 7 bases, with 14 bases sitting between them. The CDR3 DNA is TGTGCCAGCAGTACCTCATGGGAGTTTGAAGCTTTCTTT. This encodes CASSTSWEFEAFF.

This clone came up a few times. The chain recombines TRBV19 with TRBJ1-4, with 9 bases matching TRBD1. CDR3 size: 16 residues. J gave up 8 bases and V 5 bases, and 12 bases lay outside the gene matches. CDR1 and CDR2 from the germline V gene are LNHDA and SQIVND (reference sequence). For the CDR3, the DNA is TGTGCCAGTAGTCACAACAGGGGGCGAGGAATAGAAAAACTGTTTTTT. This encodes CASSHNRGRGIEKLFF.

This clone was recorded only once. The chain combines TRBV14 with TRBJ1-1; unclear D gene. The CDR3 runs 13 residues. Trimming shortened V by 2 bases and J by 3 bases, and 7 bases separated the two germline ends. Looked up from germline, CDR1 is SGHDN and CDR2 is FVKESK. Here the CDR3 DNA reads TGTGCCAGCAGCCAACGCGTTTACACTGAAGCTTTCTTT. Protein product: CASSQRVYTEAFF.

The chain uses TRBV23-1 and TRBJ2-2; weak D call: TRBD2 (6 bases). TRBV23-1 is labeled an ORF, and its function is uncertain. V lost 0 bases and J lost 6, with 17 bases in between. The CDR3 extends over 17 amino acids. This CDR3 is CASSQSLRLGRAGELFF. The CDR3 DNA is TGCGCCAGCAGTCAATCCTTAAGACTAGGACGGGCCGGGGAGCTGTTTTTT.

The chain couples TRBV24-1 to TRBJ2-5; 7 positions match TRBD1. The CDR3 length is 14 residues. The germline V gene has CDR1 KGHDR and CDR2 SFDVKD. V shed 5 bases, J shed 7 bases, and the junction held 9 bases outside the gene matches. The CDR3 DNA reads TGTGCCACCAGTGGTACAGGGGATTTAGGGACCCAGTACTTC. Residues: CATSGTGDLGTQYF.

This chain uses TRBV28 with TRBJ1-1; D not certain. This CDR3 has 13 amino acids. Germline V gene data show CDR1 as MDHEN and CDR2 as SYDVKM. V lost 2 bases to trimming and J lost 4 bases, with 8 bases between them. CDR3 nucleotide sequence: TGTGCCAGCAGTTTAAATCCGGGCACTGAAGCTTTCTTT. This sequence encodes CASSLNPGTEAFF.

The chain employs TRBV6-1 and TRBJ1-1; possible D gene TRBD1, 5 bases. The CDR3 runs 14 residues. V was clipped by 6 bases and J by 6 bases, with 17 bases between them. Germline V lookup: CDR1 MNHNS, CDR2 SASEGT. CDR3 nucleotide sequence: TGTGCCAGCAGCCAGGACAACAGAGGTCCTGAAGCTTTCTTT. Protein: CASSQDNRGPEAFF.

The V and J genes are TRBV28 and TRBJ1-2; 9 positions agree with TRBD1. The junction had 22 bases not matched to a gene; V was cut back by 6 bases and J by 8 bases. Germline CDR1 is MDHEN and CDR2 is SYDVKM. This CDR3 has 18 residues. As DNA, the CDR3 is TGTGCCAGCAGGCCTACCACGGGACAGGGTCCCAGGGTAAGAGGCTACACCTTC. As protein: CASRPTTGQGPRVRGYTF.